The 14 T cell receptor beta chains listed next were all sequenced from one sample in a study of long-term antiretroviral therapy in people with HIV. Version v3.0 of the immunoSEQ assay was performed at survey level. TCRdb's table, derived via immunoSEQ multiplex PCR, lists solely in-frame clones and lacks some. The sample has 20,000 to 25,000 clones; 70% to 90% are singletons. The material was unsorted PBMCs, obtained 1.6 years after starting antiretroviral therapy. The receptors originated from a man aged 40-49 years with HIV.

This chain connects TRBV28 to TRBJ1-5; D unclear. The CDR3 extends over 13 amino acids. Per germline, CDR1 MDHEN and CDR2 SYDVKM. Trimming shortened V by 2 bases and J by 15 bases, and 17 bases separated the two germline ends. The CDR3 region is CASSLDRVESGHF. CDR3 DNA sequence: TGTGCCAGCAGTTTAGACCGCGTTGAGAGTGGGCATTTT.

The DNA of the CDR3 is TGTGCCAGCAGCTTACAGAGGGATACGCAGTATTTT. It specifies CASSLQRDTQYF. The chain joins TRBV11-2 to TRBJ2-3; D is unclear. Deletions cut 2 bases from V and 6 bases from J, with 6 bases between. The CDR3 has 12 residues. CDR1 is SGHAT and CDR2 is FQNNGV in the germline V gene.

This clone was detected a few times. The CDR3 DNA sequence: TGTGCCAGCAGCTTAGCTTACTACGAGCAGTACTTC. Translating it yields CASSLAYYEQYF. V and J are TRBV7-2 and TRBJ2-7; D unresolved. V gave up 0 bases and J gave up 3 bases, with 3 bases separating them. Germline CDR1 SGHTA, CDR2 FQGNSA. This CDR3 is built from 12 residues.

This sequence joins TRBV6-6 and TRBJ1-6; D not resolved. The CDR3 covers 14 residues. Germline CDR1 reads MNHNY; CDR2 reads SVGAGI (reference sequence). V was clipped by 2 bases and J by 14 bases, with 16 bases between them. The CDR3 bases are TGTGCCAGCAGTTACGATCGAAAGCCAATCGCCCTCCACTTT. Encoded protein: CASSYDRKPIALHF.

The chain joins TRBV15 to TRBJ2-1, with 7 nucleotides matching TRBD1. The germline CDR1 and CDR2 sequences are LNHNV and YYDKDF (reference sequence). J lost 5 bases, V lost 5 bases, and 12 bases had no gene match. CDR3 length: 16 residues. CDR3 nucleotides: TGTGCCACCAGCGGTCACCGGGACAGATTAAACAATGAGCAGTTCTTC. It codes for CATSGHRDRLNNEQFF.

V usage is TRBV11-3 and J usage is TRBJ2-7, with TRBD2 matching over 7 bases. The ends lost 6 bases at V and 4 bases at J; junction bases unmatched: 9. Germline CDR1 SGHNT, CDR2 YENEEA. The CDR3 contains 14 residues. The CDR3 loop is CASRERDGPYEQYF. The CDR3 DNA reads as TGTGCCAGCAGGGAGCGGGACGGACCTTACGAGCAGTACTTC.

This clone has just a few counts. V and J are TRBV4-1 and TRBJ2-5; TRBD1 might be the D (5 bases). The CDR3 spans 15 residues. Germline V CDR1 and CDR2: MGHRA, YSYEKL. Trimming shortened V by 5 bases and J by 5 bases, and 18 bases separated the two germline ends. DNA for the CDR3: TGCGCCAGCAGCTCCGACGTAAGCTCAGGGGAGACCCAGTACTTC. This gives the protein CASSSDVSSGETQYF.

The V call is TRBV5-6, the J call TRBJ1-2; the D gene is possibly TRBD1 (5 bases). V lost 0 bases and J lost 2, with 14 bases in between. The CDR3 extends over 16 amino acids. Germline values: CDR1 SGHDT, CDR2 YYEEEE. The CDR3 DNA sequence: TGTGCCAGCAGCTTGGATTACGCGACAGCGAACTATGGCTACACCTTC. This codes for CASSLDYATANYGYTF.

This rearrangement joins TRBV4-2 to TRBJ2-2; D is unclear. Trimming removed 0 bases at V and 0 bases at J, with 8 bases between. The V gene's germline CDR1 is LGHNA and CDR2 YNFKEQ. CDR3 size: 16 residues. The DNA of the CDR3 is TGTGCCAGCAGCCAAGATCTAAGGACGAACACCGGGGAGCTGTTTTTT. It is translated as CASSQDLRTNTGELFF.

This clone was observed a handful of times. V is TRBV7-2 and J is TRBJ1-5; no reliable D call. Trimming shortened V by 2 bases and J by 2 bases, and 7 bases separated the two germline ends. The CDR3 has 14 amino acids. The germline V gene has CDR1 SGHTA and CDR2 FQGNSA. The CDR3 DNA follows: TGTGCCAGCAGCTTAACGCTGGGCAATCAGCCCCAGCATTTT. Its translation: CASSLTLGNQPQHF.

The V and J genes are TRBV7-3 and TRBJ2-2; 10 bases line up with TRBD1. The V and J ends lost 5 bases and 6 bases, in that order; junction bases with no gene match: 18. Germline V gene data show CDR1 as SGHTA and CDR2 as FQGTGA. The CDR3 length is 19 residues. The CDR3 is CASSLPLNPGTGASGELFF. CDR3 in DNA: TGTGCCAGCAGCCTACCGTTAAATCCCGGGACAGGGGCCTCCGGGGAGCTGTTTTTT.

The V gene is TRBV9, the J gene TRBJ1-2; TRBD1 is a possible D gene (6 bases). The CDR3 loop spans 14 amino acids. Germline CDR1 and CDR2: SGDLS and YYNGEE. Trimming cost V 0 bases and J 6 bases, with 12 bases left between them. The CDR3 region has the DNA TGTGCCAGCAGCGTAGGTTTGGGGGCCAATGGCTACACCTTC. This encodes CASSVGLGANGYTF.

The rearrangement joins TRBV5-1 to TRBJ2-7, with TRBD2 matching over 10 bases. The CDR3 totals 15 residues. Germline loops: CDR1 SGHRS, CDR2 YFSETQ. V shed 0 bases, J shed 2 bases, and the junction held 2 bases outside the gene matches. CDR3 bases: TGCGCCAGCAGCTTGGTGCTAGCGGGGGCCTACGAGCAGTACTTC. It is translated as CASSLVLAGAYEQYF.

The chain combines TRBV2 with TRBJ1-3; D remains ambiguous. Per germline, CDR1 SNHLY and CDR2 FYNNEI. This CDR3 is 14 amino acids long. The V and J ends lost 7 bases and 0 bases respectively, with 10 bases between them. CDR3 coding DNA: TGTGCCAGCAAATCGGATCTCTCTGGAAACACCATATATTTT. This codes for CASKSDLSGNTIYF.